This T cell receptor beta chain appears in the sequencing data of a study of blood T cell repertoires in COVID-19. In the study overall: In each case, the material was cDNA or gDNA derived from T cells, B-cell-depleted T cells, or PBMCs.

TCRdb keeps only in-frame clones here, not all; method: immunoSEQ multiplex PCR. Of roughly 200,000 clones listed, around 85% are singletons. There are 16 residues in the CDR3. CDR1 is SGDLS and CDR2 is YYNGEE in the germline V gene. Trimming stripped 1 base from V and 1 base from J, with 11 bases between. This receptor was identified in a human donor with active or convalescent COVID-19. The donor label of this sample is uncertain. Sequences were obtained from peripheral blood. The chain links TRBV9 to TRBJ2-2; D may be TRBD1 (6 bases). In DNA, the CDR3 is TGTGCCAGCAGCGTATCCGACAGGCTGAACACCGGGGAGCTGTTTTTT. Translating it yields CASSVSDRLNTGELFF.